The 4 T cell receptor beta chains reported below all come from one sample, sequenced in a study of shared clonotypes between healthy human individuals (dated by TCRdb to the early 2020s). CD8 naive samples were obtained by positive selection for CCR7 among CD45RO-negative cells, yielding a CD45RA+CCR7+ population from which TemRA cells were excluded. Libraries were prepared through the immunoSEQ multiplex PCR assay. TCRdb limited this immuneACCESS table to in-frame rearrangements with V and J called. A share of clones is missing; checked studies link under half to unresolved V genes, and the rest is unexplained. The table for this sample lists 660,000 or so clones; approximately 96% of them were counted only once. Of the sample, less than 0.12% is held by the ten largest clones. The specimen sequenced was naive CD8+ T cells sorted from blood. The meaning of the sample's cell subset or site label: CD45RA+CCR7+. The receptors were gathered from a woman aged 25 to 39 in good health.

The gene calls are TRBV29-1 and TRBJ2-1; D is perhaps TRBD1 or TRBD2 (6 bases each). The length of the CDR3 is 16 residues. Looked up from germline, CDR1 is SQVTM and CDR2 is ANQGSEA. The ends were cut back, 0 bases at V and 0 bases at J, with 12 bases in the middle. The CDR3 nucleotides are TGCAGCGTTGAAGATCACGGGGGCTACTCCTACAATGAGCAGTTCTTC. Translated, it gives CSVEDHGGYSYNEQFF.

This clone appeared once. CDR3 sequence (DNA): TGTGCCAGCAGCTTGGGGCACAGGCGCTCGGAGACTGAAGCTTTCTTT. Its protein product is CASSLGHRRSETEAFF. V usage is TRBV7-9 and J usage is TRBJ1-1, with D perhaps matching TRBD1 (5 bases). The ends were cut back, 3 bases at V and 5 bases at J, with 19 bases in the middle. CDR1 SEHNR and CDR2 FQNEAQ come from the germline V gene (reference sequence). The CDR3 is 16 residues long.

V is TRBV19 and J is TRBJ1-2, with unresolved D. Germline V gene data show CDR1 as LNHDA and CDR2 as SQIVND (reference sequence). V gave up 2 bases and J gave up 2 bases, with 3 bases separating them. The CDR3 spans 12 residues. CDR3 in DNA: TGTGCCAGTAGTATAATGAACTATGGCTACACCTTC. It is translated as CASSIMNYGYTF.

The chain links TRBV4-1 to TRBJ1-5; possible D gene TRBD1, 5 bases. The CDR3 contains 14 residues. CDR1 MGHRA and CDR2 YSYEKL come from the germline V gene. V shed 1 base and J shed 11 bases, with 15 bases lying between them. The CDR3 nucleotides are TGCGCCAGCAGCCAAGGGACGTGGGAAGGGGCCCAGCATTTT. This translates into CASSQGTWEGAQHF.